One and the same sample provided the 32 T cell receptor beta chains below, sequenced in a study of cytomegalovirus exposure and HLA in healthy donors. 13 Jbeta primers and 60 Vbeta primers were used for the PCR. The data were produced by immunoSEQ multiplex PCR, yet TCRdb's version contains in-frame clones alone and is incomplete. Found here are 140,000 or so clones, approximately 76% of them singletons; the top ten hold over 1.5%. The sample consisted of PBMCs. Receptors originate from a man aged 40-55 years in good health and CMV-seronegative.

V and J are TRBV2 and TRBJ1-5, with D uncertain. The CDR3 has 14 residues. Germline V gene data show CDR1 as SNHLY and CDR2 as FYNNEI. V lost 8 bases, J lost 0 bases, and 11 bases lay in between. CDR3 DNA: TGTGCCAGCGCAGACAATTATAGCAATCAGCCCCAGCATTTT. Protein product: CASADNYSNQPQHF.

This chain connects TRBV28 to TRBJ1-1, with 8 positions matching TRBD1. There are 13 residues in the CDR3. Germline V lookup: CDR1 MDHEN, CDR2 SYDVKM. V trimming: 10 bases; J trimming: 8 bases; junction bases outside the gene matches: 12. In DNA, the CDR3 is TGTGCCACCAACCCCGGGACAGGAATCGAAGCTTTCTTT. Protein product: CATNPGTGIEAFF.

The J gene is TRBJ2-6, the V gene TRBV4-3; TRBD1 agrees at 8 bases. Germline CDR1 LGHNA, CDR2 YSLEER. Unmatched junction bases numbered 4, after V lost 3 bases and J lost 0 bases. The CDR3 has 17 amino acids. CDR3 in DNA: TGCGCCAGCAGCCAGAGACAGGGGAGCTCTGGGGCCAACGTCCTGACTTTC. Encoded protein: CASSQRQGSSGANVLTF.

This sequence joins TRBV14 and TRBJ2-5, with 8 bases identical to TRBD2. V was clipped by 0 bases and J by 1 base; unmatched bases: 7. Germline CDR1 reads SGHDN; CDR2 reads FVKESK. This CDR3 spans 17 amino acids. CDR3 loop: CASSQDLTRGVQETQYF. CDR3 coding DNA: TGTGCCAGCAGCCAAGATCTTACGCGGGGGGTCCAAGAGACCCAGTACTTC.

The sample holds a few counts of this clone. The junction and the germline gene differ at one end; a read error may be behind it. The chain links TRBV7-9 to TRBJ2-7; TRBD2 agrees at 11 bases. Germline V CDR1 and CDR2: SEHNR, FQNEAQ (reference sequence). This CDR3 spans 16 amino acids. CDR3 loop: CSSSPRLAGSPHEQYF. DNA for the CDR3: TGTTCCAGCAGCCCACGACTAGCGGGATCGCCCCACGAGCAGTACTTC. Full variable domain (missing parts from reference TRBV7-9 and TRBJ2-7): DTGVSQNPRHKITKRGQNVTFRCDPISEHNRLYWYRQTLGQGPEFLTYFQNEAQLEKSRLLSDRFSAERPKGSFSTLEIQRTEQGDSAMYLCSSSPRLAGSPHEQYFGPGTRLTVT.

This clone showed up just once. V usage is TRBV4-2 and J usage is TRBJ2-5, with TRBD2 matching over 8 bases. Germline V CDR1 and CDR2: LGHNA, YNFKEQ. This CDR3 has 16 residues. Losses at the gene ends were 4 bases for V and 3 bases for J; bases not matched to a gene: 10. The CDR3 bases are TGTGCCAGCAGCCCCCGGGGGGGCGCCGGGGAAGAGACCCAGTACTTC. As protein: CASSPRGGAGEETQYF.

Details on this clone: One junction end does not reproduce the germline sequence, and a read error may be involved. This chain connects TRBV7-9 to TRBJ2-1; D is undetermined. This CDR3 is 11 amino acids long. CDR1 and CDR2 (germline): SEHNR, FQNEAQ (reference sequence). The CDR3 coding sequence is TGTGCCGGCAGATACTACAATGAGCAGTTCTTC. It is translated as CAGRYYNEQFF.

The rearrangement uses TRBV28 and TRBJ2-7; possible D gene TRBD2, 7 bases. Germline CDR1 and CDR2: MDHEN and SYDVKM. CDR3 length equals 13 residues. Trimming took 7 bases from V and 1 from J, leaving 11 bases between them. The CDR3 sequence is CASIGGASYEQYF. CDR3 DNA sequence: TGTGCCAGCATTGGGGGGGCATCCTACGAGCAGTACTTC. Filled out from reference TRBV28 and TRBJ2-7, the complete variable domain reads DVKVTQSSRYLVKRTGEKVFLECVQDMDHENMFWYRQDPGLGLRLIYFSYDVKMKEKGDIPEGYSVSREKKERFSLILESASTNQTSMYLCASIGGASYEQYFGPGTRLTVT.

The chain couples TRBV11-2 to TRBJ2-3; no reliable D call. Germline CDR1 reads SGHAT; CDR2 reads FQNNGV. The V gene lost 9 bases and the J gene lost 2 bases, with 6 bases spanning the gap. The CDR3 loop spans 11 amino acids. CDR3 protein: CASLLTDTQYF. The CDR3 DNA reads as TGTGCCAGTCTCCTCACAGATACGCAGTATTTT.

The V and J genes are TRBV30 and TRBJ1-4; no reliable D call. The CDR3 is 12 amino acids. The V end was cut by 8 bases, the J end by 3 bases, with 10 bases between. The germline CDR1 and CDR2 sequences are GTSNPN and SVGIG (reference sequence). The CDR3, as DNA: TGTGCCACGGACGGGGCTAATGAAAAACTGTTTTTT. Its protein product is CATDGANEKLFF.

The chain recombines TRBV5-4 with TRBJ2-3; TRBD2 matches 7 bases. The CDR3 is 15 residues long. V shed 4 bases, J shed 6 bases, and the junction held 11 bases outside the gene matches. Germline V gene sequence: CDR1 SGHNT, CDR2 YYREEE (reference sequence). The CDR3 coding sequence is TGTGCCAGCAGCCTCAAACCCTTTAGCGGGGATACGCAGTATTTT. This codes for CASSLKPFSGDTQYF.

This clone occurred once. The chain joins TRBV5-1 to TRBJ2-3, with a weak D call TRBD2 (7 bases). Germline V CDR1 and CDR2: SGHRS, YFSETQ. V was cut by 0 bases and J by 2 bases, with 16 bases left in between. CDR3 length: 17 amino acids. CDR3 coding DNA: TGCGCCAGCAGCTTGGCGGTGGGAGGGGGGTCCACAGATACGCAGTATTTT. It is translated as CASSLAVGGGSTDTQYF. Variable domain in full (rest from reference TRBV5-1 and TRBJ2-3): KAGVTQTPRYLIKTRGQQVTLSCSPISGHRSVSWYQQTPGQGLQFLFEYFSETQRNKGNFPGRFSGRQFSNSRSEMNVSTLELGDSALYLCASSLAVGGGSTDTQYFGPGTRLTVL.

This rearrangement joins TRBV2 to TRBJ2-1; D remains unclear. The CDR3 totals 12 residues. The germline V and J ends were trimmed by 4 bases and 5 bases, with 6 bases remaining between them. Germline CDR1 is SNHLY and CDR2 is FYNNEI. This CDR3 reads CASSVSNNEQFF. In nucleotides, the CDR3 is TGTGCCAGCAGTGTCAGTAACAATGAGCAGTTCTTC.

On this clone: At one end, the junction sequence differs from germline, possibly due to a read error. This chain links TRBV7-9 with TRBJ2-7; the D is unclear. The CDR3 runs to 13 residues. Per the germline V gene, CDR1 is SEHNR and CDR2 is FQNEAQ (reference sequence). CDR3 amino acids: CSSSLIATYEQYF. CDR3 coding DNA: TGTTCCAGCAGCTTAATAGCCACCTACGAGCAGTACTTC.

The rearrangement uses TRBV6-9 and TRBJ1-2; 10 bases fit TRBD1. CDR1 is MNHGY, CDR2 SVAAGI, per germline. The CDR3 spans 17 residues. The V gene end was trimmed by 7 bases and the J gene end by 0 bases; junction bases not matched to a gene: 11. The CDR3 reads CASTSPGQGPTNYGYTF. In nucleotides, the CDR3 is TGTGCCAGCACCTCACCGGGACAGGGGCCCACTAACTATGGCTACACCTTC.

V gene TRBV2 combines with J gene TRBJ2-1, with D possibly being TRBD1 (6 bases). The germline CDR1 and CDR2 sequences are SNHLY and FYNNEI. With 6 bases removed from V and 6 bases from J, the gap between germline ends came to 12 bases. The CDR3 spans 13 residues. The CDR3 region has the DNA TGTGCCAGCAGGGTCGGACAGTCCAATGAGCAGTTCTTC. This sequence encodes CASRVGQSNEQFF.

V is TRBV5-1 and J is TRBJ1-4; D gene uncertain. The CDR3 is made up of 14 amino acids. Looked up from germline, CDR1 is SGHRS and CDR2 is YFSETQ. Trimming left V 4 bases short and J 7 bases short, with 14 bases between. CDR3 amino acids: CASSAGGQTEKLFF. DNA of the CDR3: TGCGCCAGCAGCGCAGGTGGGCAGACTGAAAAACTGTTTTTT.

This clone appeared once. This chain uses TRBV28 with TRBJ2-7; 10 bases are a match to TRBD2. Per the germline V gene, CDR1 is MDHEN and CDR2 is SYDVKM. Trimming removed 6 bases from V and 0 bases from J; junction bases left unmatched: 5. The CDR3 spans 15 residues. In DNA, the CDR3 is TGTGCCAGCAGGCCCTCTAGCGGGAGCTCCTACGAGCAGTACTTC. Its protein product is CASRPSSGSSYEQYF.

About this clone itself: Other DNA sequences in this sample translate to the same CDR3. CDR3 residues: CASTGAYEQYF. CDR3 sequence (DNA): TGTGCCAGCACAGGGGCCTACGAGCAGTACTTC. The V gene is TRBV28, the J gene TRBJ2-7; possibly TRBD1 for D (6 bases). The V end was cut by 7 bases, the J end by 2 bases, with 6 bases between. Germline CDR1 reads MDHEN; CDR2 reads SYDVKM. The CDR3 contains 11 residues.

The rearrangement joins TRBV5-5 to TRBJ2-7; D is unresolved. CDR3 length: 13 residues. The germline gives CDR1 SGHKS, CDR2 YYEKEE (reference sequence). Trimming removed 6 bases from V and 0 bases from J, with 10 bases in between. The CDR3 coding sequence is TGTGCCAGCACGTACCGCGGCTCCTACGAGCAGTACTTC. It specifies CASTYRGSYEQYF.

V and J are TRBV18 and TRBJ2-2; D is uncertain. Germline V lookup: CDR1 KGHSH, CDR2 LQKENI. The V and J ends lost 6 bases and 5 bases respectively, with 7 bases between them. This CDR3 contains 12 residues. The CDR3 reads CASSRWTGELFF. Written as DNA, the CDR3 is TGTGCCAGCTCGCGGTGGACCGGGGAGCTGTTTTTT.

The CDR3 loop is CASGETGRTDTQYF. CDR3 DNA: TGCGCCAGCGGGGAGACAGGCCGCACAGATACGCAGTATTTT. The rearrangement uses TRBV10-2 and TRBJ2-3, with D tentatively TRBD1 (6 bases). Trimming took off 8 bases at V and 1 base at J, with 13 bases between the two ends. The germline V gene has CDR1 WSHSY and CDR2 SAAADI. The length of the CDR3 is 14 residues.

A single count supports this clone. The chain combines TRBV19 with TRBJ1-5, with 7 bases that match TRBD1. Trimming cost V 7 bases and J 4 bases; bases outside gene matches: 16. This CDR3 is 17 amino acids long. Looked up from germline, CDR1 is LNHDA and CDR2 is SQIVND (reference sequence). The CDR3 region has the DNA TGTGCCAGTATTTCCTACTCCGGGACAGAGCTTAATCAGCCCCAGCATTTT. This translates into CASISYSGTELNQPQHF.

V is TRBV5-1 and J is TRBJ1-6; 10 bases align to TRBD1. V lost 5 bases to trimming and J lost 10 bases; unmatched junction nucleotides: 6. Germline assignment: CDR1 SGHRS and CDR2 YFSETQ. This CDR3 comprises 14 residues. This chain's CDR3 is CASRLGQGGSPLHF. CDR3 nucleotides: TGCGCCAGCAGACTTGGACAGGGGGGCTCACCCCTCCACTTT.

This chain links TRBV7-9 with TRBJ2-7; TRBD1 is a possible D gene (6 bases). The CDR3 is 13 amino acids. Germline CDR1 reads SEHNR; CDR2 reads FQNEAQ (reference sequence). Between the trimmed V and J ends, which lost 1 base and 2 bases, there was a span of 6 bases. The CDR3 DNA reads TGTGCCAGCAGCTTAGAGGGGGCCTACGAGCAGTACTTC. As protein: CASSLEGAYEQYF.

The rearrangement uses TRBV10-1 and TRBJ2-2, with 7 nucleotides matching TRBD2. Unmatched junction bases numbered 3, after V lost 7 bases and J lost 4 bases. Germline V gene lookup returns CDR1 WNHNN and CDR2 SYGVQD (reference sequence). The CDR3 is made up of 13 amino acids. The CDR3 loop is CASTGEGTGELFF. The CDR3 DNA sequence: TGCGCCAGCACCGGGGAGGGCACCGGGGAGCTGTTTTTT.

The rearrangement joins TRBV19 to TRBJ2-7, with a weak D call TRBD2 (5 bases). The CDR3 contains 15 residues. Germline-derived CDR1 and CDR2 are LNHDA and SQIVND (reference sequence). Deletions cut 5 bases from V and 0 bases from J, with 14 bases between. In DNA form, the CDR3 reads TGTGCCAGTAGTGTCACTAGGGCCACCTCCTACGAGCAGTACTTC. The encoded protein is CASSVTRATSYEQYF.

This chain uses TRBV5-1 with TRBJ2-3; 11 bases line up with TRBD1. The CDR3 is 14 residues long. The ends lost 7 bases at V and 1 base at J; junction bases unmatched: 2. Per germline, CDR1 SGHRS and CDR2 YFSETQ. The CDR3 here is CASGTGGGTDTQYF. In nucleotides, the CDR3 is TGCGCCAGCGGGACAGGGGGAGGCACAGATACGCAGTATTTT.

The V gene is TRBV6-1, the J gene TRBJ1-2; 7 bases are a match to TRBD1. The CDR3 covers 14 residues. The germline V gene encodes CDR1 MNHNS and CDR2 SASEGT. Losses at the gene ends were 7 bases for V and 4 bases for J; bases not matched to a gene: 9. CDR3 nucleotide sequence: TGTGCCAGCAACCGCGACAGGGTTGGCTATGGCTACACCTTC. Its protein product is CASNRDRVGYGYTF.

The chain uses TRBV7-8 and TRBJ1-2; unclear D gene. This CDR3 is 14 amino acids long. V gave up 7 bases and J gave up 2 bases, with 14 bases separating them. Germline-derived CDR1 and CDR2 are SGHVS and FQNEAQ. The CDR3 spells CASTPSGANYGYTF. DNA for the CDR3: TGTGCCAGCACCCCCTCGGGTGCGAACTATGGCTACACCTTC.

This chain uses TRBV9 with TRBJ2-5, with TRBD1 as a possible D gene (7 bases). There are 12 residues in the CDR3. V gave up 8 bases and J gave up 4 bases, with 12 bases separating them. Germline CDR1 and CDR2: SGDLS and YYNGEE. CDR3 region: CASSGGGETQYF. The CDR3 nucleotides are TGTGCCAGTTCAGGGGGAGGAGAGACCCAGTACTTC.

The rearrangement joins TRBV7-2 to TRBJ1-5; D gene ambiguous. The V gene lost 1 base and the J gene lost 10 bases, with 11 bases spanning the gap. This CDR3 spans 13 amino acids. The germline gives CDR1 SGHTA, CDR2 FQGNSA. The CDR3 coding sequence is TGTGCCAGCAGCTTAGAAGAATGGCCACCCCAGCATTTT. Translation: CASSLEEWPPQHF. Complete variable domain (other parts from reference TRBV7-2 and TRBJ1-5): GAGVSQSPSNKVTEKGKDVELRCDPISGHTALYWYRQSLGQGLEFLIYFQGNSAPDKSGLPSDRFSAERTGGSVSTLTIQRTQQEDSAVYLCASSLEEWPPQHFGDGTRLSIL.